The 21 T cell receptor beta chains below all came from one sample that was sequenced in a study of blood T cell repertoires in COVID-19 (dated by TCRdb to the early 2020s). Library method: the immunoSEQ multiplex PCR assay. Not all clones reach the TCRdb copy of this immuneACCESS table, which keeps in-frame sequences only. Checked studies attribute under half of the gap to unresolved V genes and leave the rest unexplained. In this sample the table shows approximately 29,000 clones, 85% to 95% of which occur a single time. The ten largest make up around 0.83% of the sample. The sequencing sample was made of peripheral blood. The receptors shown here come from a woman in her sixties or seventies with COVID-19, enrolled during active disease.

This clone was seen only a few times. The V and J genes are TRBV3-1 (or the pseudogene TRBV3-2) and TRBJ2-7; 10 nucleotides agree with TRBD2. Trimming cost V 0 bases and J 4 bases; bases outside gene matches: 3. The germline V gene has CDR1 LGHDT and CDR2 YNNKEL (reference sequence). The CDR3 is 15 amino acids. The CDR3 loop is CASSQDASGSYEQYF. The CDR3 bases are TGTGCCAGCAGCCAAGATGCTAGCGGGAGTTACGAGCAGTACTTC.

The rearrangement uses TRBV5-1 and TRBJ2-7; 11 bases map to TRBD2. CDR3 size: 15 residues. V lost 4 bases to trimming and J lost 2 bases; unmatched junction nucleotides: 5. CDR1 is SGHRS and CDR2 is YFSETQ in the germline V gene. CDR3 residues: CASSRGTSGAYEQYF. The CDR3 bases are TGCGCCAGCAGCCGGGGGACTAGCGGCGCCTACGAGCAGTACTTC.

V gene TRBV11-2 combines with J gene TRBJ2-3, with 12 nucleotides matching TRBD2. Losses at the gene ends were 3 bases for V and 3 bases for J; bases not matched to a gene: 10. CDR3 length: 18 amino acids. Germline CDR1 SGHAT, CDR2 FQNNGV. The CDR3 DNA reads as TGTGCCAGCAGCTTTAGAATCGGACTAGCGGGGAAAACAGATACGCAGTATTTT. It translates to CASSFRIGLAGKTDTQYF.

The chain combines TRBV10-3 with TRBJ1-1; tentatively, D is TRBD1 (5 bases). Germline V CDR1 and CDR2: ENHRY, SYGVKD. The CDR3 length is 13 residues. V was clipped by 11 bases and J by 5 bases, with 18 bases between them. In DNA form, the CDR3 reads TGTGCCTCCACGTGGGGGGAGAAGACTGAAGCTTTCTTT. This encodes CASTWGEKTEAFF.

The gene calls are TRBV5-4 and TRBJ1-1, with 10 bases aligning to TRBD1. This CDR3 contains 15 residues. The germline V gene encodes CDR1 SGHNT and CDR2 YYREEE (reference sequence). With V trimmed by 4 bases and J by 3 bases, 6 bases remained unmatched. CDR3 sequence: CASSHRQGAYTEAFF. The CDR3 DNA reads TGTGCCAGCAGCCACCGACAGGGGGCTTACACTGAAGCTTTCTTT.

CDR3 amino acids: CATSSASGRTGELFF. CDR3 DNA sequence: TGTGCCACCAGTTCGGCTAGCGGGAGAACCGGGGAGCTGTTTTTT. The chain has TRBV24-1 and TRBJ2-2, with 10 bases identical to TRBD2. Germline lookup yields CDR1 KGHDR and CDR2 SFDVKD. This CDR3 has 15 amino acids. The trim removed 6 bases at V and 5 bases at J, leaving 5 bases unmatched.

In its sample, this clone was seen a few times. The V gene is TRBV28, the J gene TRBJ1-4; 7 nucleotides line up with TRBD1. Germline loops: CDR1 MDHEN, CDR2 SYDVKM. Unmatched junction bases numbered 12, after V lost 5 bases and J lost 0 bases. This CDR3 is built from 18 residues. CDR3 DNA sequence: TGTGCCAGCAGTCATACGGGACAGCTTGGGACAACTAATGAAAAACTGTTTTTT. This encodes CASSHTGQLGTTNEKLFF.

The chain has TRBV7-2 and TRBJ1-6; D might be TRBD1 (5 bases). Trimming removed 7 bases from V and 0 bases from J, with 19 bases in between. Germline CDR1 reads SGHTA; CDR2 reads FQGNSA. The CDR3 has 18 amino acids. For the CDR3, the DNA is TGTGCCAGCACTCTTAGCGGGGGGGGAAGCTCCTATAATTCACCCCTCCACTTT. It codes for CASTLSGGGSSYNSPLHF.

This chain connects TRBV28 to TRBJ2-1, with a tentative D call TRBD2 (6 bases). Per germline, CDR1 MDHEN and CDR2 SYDVKM. CDR3 length: 15 amino acids. Trimming cost V 5 bases and J 3 bases, with 14 bases left between them. CDR3 residues: CASSPPGDGYNEQFF. In DNA form, the CDR3 reads TGTGCCAGCAGTCCCCCGGGGGACGGCTACAATGAGCAGTTCTTC.

This clone was seen a single time. The chain has TRBV7-2 and TRBJ2-6; 12 bases agree with TRBD1. CDR1 SGHTA and CDR2 FQGNSA come from the germline V gene. V lost 1 base and J lost 2; bases outside the gene matches: 3. The CDR3 covers 18 residues. The CDR3 sequence is CASSLVGQGAPGANVLTF. The CDR3 bases are TGTGCCAGCAGCTTAGTGGGACAGGGGGCGCCTGGGGCCAACGTCCTGACTTTC. Based on the CDR3 plus reference TRBV7-2 and TRBJ2-6, the full variable domain is GAGVSQSPSNKVTEKGKDVELRCDPISGHTALYWYRQSLGQGLEFLIYFQGNSAPDKSGLPSDRFSAERTGGSVSTLTIQRTQQEDSAVYLCASSLVGQGAPGANVLTFGAGSRLTVL.

The chain joins TRBV18 to TRBJ2-1; the match to TRBD2 covers 8 bases. After removal of 3 bases from V and 4 bases from J, the junction contained 2 bases not matched to a gene. The CDR3 has 14 residues. From germline, CDR1 is KGHSH and CDR2 LQKENI. For the CDR3, the DNA is TGTGCCAGCTCACCCAGCGGGGGATACAATGAGCAGTTCTTC. Amino acid sequence: CASSPSGGYNEQFF.

The J gene is TRBJ1-4, the V gene TRBV19, with D tentatively TRBD1 (6 bases). The ends were cut back, 3 bases at V and 10 bases at J, with 9 bases in the middle. Germline V gene lookup returns CDR1 LNHDA and CDR2 SQIVND (reference sequence). The CDR3 length is 12 residues. CDR3 sequence (DNA): TGTGCCAGTAGTATCGGACAGATAAAACTGTTTTTT. Amino acid sequence: CASSIGQIKLFF.

The gene calls are TRBV12-3 or TRBV12-4 and TRBJ1-2, with TRBD1 as a possible D gene (6 bases). The V gene lost 2 bases and the J gene lost 4 bases, with 8 bases spanning the gap. The CDR3 spans 13 residues. CDR3 amino acids: CASSLSQGYGYTF. CDR3 DNA: TGTGCCAGCAGTTTATCACAGGGCTATGGCTACACCTTC.

The chain joins TRBV4-1 to TRBJ2-5; D gene uncertain. CDR3 size: 13 residues. Per germline, CDR1 MGHRA and CDR2 YSYEKL. The V end lost 2 bases, the J end lost 4 bases, and 8 bases lay between the germline ends. The CDR3 spells CASSQSYPETQYF. The CDR3 bases are TGCGCCAGCAGCCAATCTTATCCAGAGACCCAGTACTTC.

The chain combines TRBV25-1 with TRBJ1-4; D ambiguous. The V gene's germline CDR1 is MGHDK and CDR2 SYGVNS. CDR3 length: 14 residues. Trimming removed 10 bases at V and 4 bases at J, with 16 bases between. The DNA of the CDR3 is TGTGCCACCCAGCGGGGTAGATTTAATGAAAAACTGTTTTTT. The encoded protein is CATQRGRFNEKLFF.

This clone was observed once. The rearrangement links TRBV6-1 to TRBJ1-2, with TRBD1 matching over 7 bases. Looked up from germline, CDR1 is MNHNS and CDR2 is SASEGT. This CDR3 region has 12 residues. V was pared by 7 bases and J by 3 bases, with 2 bases of the junction left unmatched. CDR3 protein: CASTGTDYGYTF. CDR3 DNA sequence: TGTGCCAGCACCGGGACAGACTATGGCTACACCTTC.

The chain employs TRBV7-3 and TRBJ1-1; the match to TRBD1 covers 8 bases. This CDR3 has 13 amino acids. Germline loops: CDR1 SGHTA, CDR2 FQGTGA. Losses at the gene ends were 5 bases for V and 4 bases for J; bases not matched to a gene: 3. This CDR3 is CASSTTGGTEAFF. The DNA for the CDR3 is TGTGCCAGCAGCACCACAGGGGGCACTGAAGCTTTCTTT.

The V gene is TRBV25-1, the J gene TRBJ2-5, with 14 nucleotides matching TRBD2. Per the germline V gene, CDR1 is MGHDK and CDR2 is SYGVNS. This CDR3 contains 15 residues. J was trimmed by 4 bases and V by 6 bases; bases with no gene match: 4. DNA for the CDR3: TGTGCCAGCAGCCCGACTAGCGGGAGGGGAGAGACCCAGTACTTC. Protein product: CASSPTSGRGETQYF.

This chain uses TRBV11-2 with TRBJ2-7, with TRBD2 matching over 8 bases. The CDR3 loop spans 12 amino acids. The V and J ends lost 4 bases and 9 bases, in that order; junction bases with no gene match: 5. Germline loops: CDR1 SGHAT, CDR2 FQNNGV. CDR3 bases: TGTGCCAGCAGCTCACAGCGGGGGTGGCAGTACTTC. Amino acid sequence: CASSSQRGWQYF.

This sequence joins TRBV7-9 and TRBJ1-4; D remains unclear. V dropped 3 bases and J dropped 0 bases, with 8 bases sitting between them. Germline V gene lookup returns CDR1 SEHNR and CDR2 FQNEAQ (reference sequence). The CDR3 consists of 15 residues. The CDR3 DNA follows: TGTGCCAGCAGCTTCGACATCCCAACTAATGAAAAACTGTTTTTT. It encodes CASSFDIPTNEKLFF.

This clone was observed once. This chain uses TRBV28 with TRBJ2-7; 8 bases are a match to TRBD2. This CDR3 has 14 residues. Germline V lookup: CDR1 MDHEN, CDR2 SYDVKM. Trimming at V came to 3 bases and at J to 2 bases, leaving 3 bases not matched to a gene. Written as DNA, the CDR3 is TGTGCCAGCAGTTTTCTAGCGGGCACCTACGAGCAGTACTTC. Translated, it gives CASSFLAGTYEQYF. The variable domain in full, with the rest retrieved from reference TRBV28 and TRBJ2-7, is DVKVTQSSRYLVKRTGEKVFLECVQDMDHENMFWYRQDPGLGLRLIYFSYDVKMKEKGDIPEGYSVSREKKERFSLILESASTNQTSMYLCASSFLAGTYEQYFGPGTRLTVT.